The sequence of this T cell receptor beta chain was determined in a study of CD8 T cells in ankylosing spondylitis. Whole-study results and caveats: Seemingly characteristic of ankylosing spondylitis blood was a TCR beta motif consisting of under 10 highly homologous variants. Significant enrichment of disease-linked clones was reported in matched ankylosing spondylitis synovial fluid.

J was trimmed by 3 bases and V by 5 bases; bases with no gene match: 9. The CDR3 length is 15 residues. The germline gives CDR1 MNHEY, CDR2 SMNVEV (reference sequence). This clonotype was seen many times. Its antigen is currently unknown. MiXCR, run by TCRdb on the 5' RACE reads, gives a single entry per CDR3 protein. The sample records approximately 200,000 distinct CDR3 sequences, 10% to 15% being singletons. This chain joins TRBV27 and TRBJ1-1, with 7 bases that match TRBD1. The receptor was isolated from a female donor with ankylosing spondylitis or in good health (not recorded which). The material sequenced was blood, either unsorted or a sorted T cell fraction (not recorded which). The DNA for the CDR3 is TGTGCCAGCAGTGCCTCAGGGGGTCATTACACTGAAGCTTTCTTT. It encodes CASSASGGHYTEAFF.